This T cell receptor beta chain was obtained from a study of regulatory T cells in long-lasting Graves disease. This clonotype was seen repeatedly, ten times or more. The target antigen is unknown. Sequencing libraries for TCR beta were prepared with iRepertoire HTBI primers and Arm-PCR of CDR3 regions. One entry per CDR3 protein, called by TCRdb with MiXCR from the multiplex PCR reads. The table includes a few hundred thousand distinct CDR3 sequences, 20% to 25% detected once. The time point is: newly diagnosed GD, antithyroid drugs for less than 3 months. Researchers made the TCR library from RNA that was extracted from PBMCs. Those enrolled as patients came out of an endocrinology department in Xi'an, China. The study, taken as a whole, reports: Persistent Graves' patients showed less TCR diversity than newly diagnosed patients showed. Persistent patients shared more public clonotypes (approximately 2,800) than new patients (approximately 900).

Source: peripheral blood mononuclear cells (PBMCs), taken at new diagnosis, from a patient treated with antithyroid drugs. The clonotype comes from a female donor with Graves disease.

The CDR3 here is CASSPPTADNSPLHF. The CDR3, as DNA: TGTGCCAGCTCACCACCGACAGCTGATAATTCACCCCTCCACTTT. V is TRBV18 and J is TRBJ1-6; tentative D call: TRBD1 (5 bases). This CDR3 spans 15 amino acids. Germline CDR1 and CDR2: KGHSH and LQKENI. V was clipped by 0 bases and J by 5 bases, with 8 bases between them.